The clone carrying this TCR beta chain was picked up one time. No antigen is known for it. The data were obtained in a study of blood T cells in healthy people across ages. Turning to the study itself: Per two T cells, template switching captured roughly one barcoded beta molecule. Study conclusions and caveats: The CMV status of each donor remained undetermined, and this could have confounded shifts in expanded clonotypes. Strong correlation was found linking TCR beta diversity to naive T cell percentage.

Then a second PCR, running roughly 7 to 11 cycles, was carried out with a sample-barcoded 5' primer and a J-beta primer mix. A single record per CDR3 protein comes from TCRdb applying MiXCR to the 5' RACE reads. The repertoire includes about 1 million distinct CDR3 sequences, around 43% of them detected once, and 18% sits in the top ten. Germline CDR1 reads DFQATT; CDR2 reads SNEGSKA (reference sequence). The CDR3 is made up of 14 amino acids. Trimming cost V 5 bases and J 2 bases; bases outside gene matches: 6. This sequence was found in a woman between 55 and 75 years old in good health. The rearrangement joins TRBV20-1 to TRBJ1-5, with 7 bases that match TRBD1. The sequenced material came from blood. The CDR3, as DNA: TGCAGTGCTGTAGGGGACAGAGGCAATCAGCCCCAGCATTTT. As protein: CSAVGDRGNQPQHF.